A selection of T cell receptor beta chains follows, all from one sample in a study of cytomegalovirus exposure and HLA in healthy donors. This table comes from immunoSEQ multiplex PCR, and its TCRdb copy is limited to in-frame clones, with some not included. The table has 200,000 to 250,000 clones, approximately 84% seen once. What was sequenced was PBMCs. All receptors come from a woman between 40 and 55 years old in good health and CMV-seronegative. The CDR3 runs from the conserved cysteine through the conserved F or W. Fields, in order: CDR3 length, clone size, D gene, V gene, J gene, CDR3 DNA, CDR3 protein. A D gene is named only where the DNA matches it firmly. Expanded clones are given a class, and other clones once, few, many or no size at all.

>18|.|TRBD1|TRBV5-1|TRBJ2-6
TGCGCCAGCACAAAATGGACAGGGACGAGCTCTGGGGCCAACGTCCTGACTTTC
CASTKWTGTSSGANVLTF
>14|few|.|TRBV6-1|TRBJ1-4
TGTGCCAGCAGTGATGTCCGAGTGAATGAAAAACTGTTTTTT
CASSDVRVNEKLFF
>14|few|.|TRBV19|TRBJ2-7
TGTGCCAGTAGTATTGGGGGGTCCTCCTACGAGCAGTACTTC
CASSIGGSSYEQYF
>17|.|TRBD2|TRBV2|TRBJ2-1
TGTGCCAGCAGCCCAACCTATAGCGGGGGTCCTTACAATGAGCAGTTCTTC
CASSPTYSGGPYNEQFF
>16|.|TRBD2|TRBV7-8|TRBJ2-3
TGTGCCAGCAGCTTAGATCTAGCGGGGGGCACAGATACGCAGTATTTT
CASSLDLAGGTDTQYF
>16|.|TRBD1|TRBV7-9|TRBJ1-2
TGTGCCAGCAGCTTAGATCCCCGGACAGGGGGTCCTGGCTACACCTTC
CASSLDPRTGGPGYTF
>16|.|.|TRBV7-9|TRBJ1-5
TGTGCCAGCAGCTCTACCAGGGGTACCTTCAATCAGCCCCAGCATTTT
CASSSTRGTFNQPQHF
>17|.|TRBD1|TRBV19|TRBJ1-1
TGTGCCACCTACCGAATCTCGACAGGGGAAAAAAACACTGAAGCTTTCTTT
CATYRISTGEKNTEAFF
>14|.|.|TRBV19|TRBJ2-5
TGTGCCAGTAGCCCCGTGCAGATCGAAGAGACCCAGTACTTC
CASSPVQIEETQYF
>13|.|.|TRBV29-1|TRBJ2-7
TGCAGCGTTGAAACCCAGACAGGAGGAGAGCAGTACTTC
CSVETQTGGEQYF
>15|once|.|TRBV9|TRBJ2-5
TGTGCCAGCAGCGCCACCGCGGGGTCTTGGGAGACCCAGTACTTC
CASSATAGSWETQYF
>13|.|.|TRBV2|TRBJ2-5
TGTGCCAGCAGTGCCAGCGGCCAAGAGACCCAGTACTTC
CASSASGQETQYF
>16|.|TRBD1|TRBV30|TRBJ1-1
TGTGCCTGGTCCCACCGACAGGGAGTAATGATGACTGAAGCTTTCTTT
CAWSHRQGVMMTEAFF
>15|.|.|TRBV6-5|TRBJ1-6
TGTGCCAGTCGGACACAACAAACCTATAATTCACCCCTCCACTTT
CASRTQQTYNSPLHF
>15|.|TRBD1|TRBV2|TRBJ1-1
TGTGCCAGCAGGAGGGGCCAGGGGGCGGACACTGAAGCTTTCTTT
CASRRGQGADTEAFF
>14|.|.|TRBV15|TRBJ1-6
TGTGCCACCAGCAGCGAAAGGGGAAATTCACCCCTCCACTTT
CATSSERGNSPLHF
>14|.|.|TRBV2|TRBJ2-3
TGTGCCAGCAGGGACACCCTGGGCACAGATACGCAGTATTTT
CASRDTLGTDTQYF
>14|.|TRBD1|TRBV29-1|TRBJ2-5
TGCAGCGCGAGAGGGGGCTTAGGCGTCCAGACCCAGTACTTC
CSARGGLGVQTQYF
>14|.|TRBD1|TRBV6-5|TRBJ1-5
TGTGCCAGCAGCCTCGGAGACAGGGCCCAGCCCCAGCATTTT
CASSLGDRAQPQHF
>11|.|.|TRBV7-9|TRBJ2-3
TGTGCCAGCAGCTTCTCAGATACGCAGTATTTT
CASSFSDTQYF
>11|.|.|TRBV2|TRBJ2-3
TGTGCCAGCATGAGCGGGGATACGCAGTATTTT
CASMSGDTQYF
>13|.|.|TRBV6-6|TRBJ2-7
TGTGCCACCCAAGGGGGGGCCAACTACGAGCAGTACTTC
CATQGGANYEQYF
>17|.|TRBD1|TRBV7-6|TRBJ2-7
TGTGCCAGCACCCCCGGGACAGGGGGGGCGATCCCCTACGAGCAGTACTTC
CASTPGTGGAIPYEQYF
>13|once|TRBD2|TRBV28|TRBJ2-3
TGTGCCGTCGAGCGGGGGAGGGCAGATACGCAGTATTTT
CAVERGRADTQYF
>12|.|.|TRBV7-3|TRBJ1-1
TGTGCCAGCAGCTCCACAGCCCCTGAAGCTTTCTTT
CASSSTAPEAFF
>15|.|TRBD2|TRBV27|TRBJ2-7
TGTGCCAGCAGTGATCCGACTAGCTGGGCCTACGAGCAGTACTTC
CASSDPTSWAYEQYF
>13|.|.|TRBV29-1|TRBJ2-5
TGCAGCGTGGGCCAGGGGATCTCGGAGACCCAGTACTTC
CSVGQGISETQYF
>18|.|.|TRBV4-3|TRBJ1-4
TGCGCCAGCAGCCAACCTCCAAGAGGCGGAGGAACTAATGAAAAACTGTTTTTT
CASSQPPRGGGTNEKLFF
>13|.|TRBD1|TRBV7-9|TRBJ2-7
TGTGCCAGCAGGGGACAGGGGGCAGAGGAGCAGTACTTC
CASRGQGAEEQYF
>13|.|TRBD1|TRBV6-1|TRBJ1-1
TGTGCCAGCAGTGAAACAGGGGAGACTGAAGCTTTCTTT
CASSETGETEAFF
>14|few|TRBD1|TRBV18|TRBJ1-5
TGTGCCAGCTCAGAGACAGGGGCGGTGGGGCCCCAGCATTTT
CASSETGAVGPQHF
>15|.|.|TRBV27|TRBJ2-7
TGTGCCAGCAGTTTAGGGACAACCTCCCACTACGAGCAGTACTTC
CASSLGTTSHYEQYF
>14|.|.|TRBV19|TRBJ1-4
TGTGCCAGTAGTAGGGGAGGACTGACTGAAAAACTGTTTTTT
CASSRGGLTEKLFF
>15|.|TRBD1|TRBV6-5|TRBJ2-2
TGTGCCAGCAGCCCACTTCAGGGGGTCACCGGGGAGCTGTTTTTT
CASSPLQGVTGELFF
>13|.|.|TRBV6-1|TRBJ2-2
TGTGCCAGCATTAGCGGAAACACCGGGGAGCTGTTTTTT
CASISGNTGELFF
>15|.|.|TRBV5-6|TRBJ1-5
TGTGCCAGCAGCTTGGCGGCAGGGGCCAATCAGCCCCAGCATTTT
CASSLAAGANQPQHF
>17|.|.|TRBV5-1|TRBJ1-4
TGCGCCAGCAGCTTGGAGGGCAGGGGTGCAACTAATGAAAAACTGTTTTTT
CASSLEGRGATNEKLFF
>20|.|TRBD1|TRBV18|TRBJ2-4
TGTGCCAGCTCACCACCGTCTGTCTGGATCCGGGACAGGGAATTCGGCATTCAGTACTTC
CASSPPSVWIRDREFGIQYF
>14|.|TRBD2|TRBV29-1|TRBJ2-1
TGCAGCGTTGAAGGCCTTAGCGGGGCTAACCTCCAGTTCTTC
CSVEGLSGANLQFF
>14|.|.|TRBV28|TRBJ1-5
TGTGCCAGCAGTATAGAGGCGAGCAATCAGCCCCAGCATTTT
CASSIEASNQPQHF
>14|.|.|TRBV27|TRBJ1-2
TGTGCCAGCAGTCCTGCGTCGATTAACTATGGCTACACCTTC
CASSPASINYGYTF
>12|once|.|TRBV7-6|TRBJ2-1
TGTGCCAGCAGCGCTGATGGAGATGAGCAGTTCTTC
CASSADGDEQFF
>14|.|.|TRBV7-9|TRBJ1-1
TGTGCCAGCAGCTTAGTGCGGGGGAACACTGAAGCTTTCTTT
CASSLVRGNTEAFF
>16|.|.|TRBV19|TRBJ1-5
TGTGCCAGTAGTATTGTGGGGGCTGGAGGCAATCAGCCCCAGCATTTT
CASSIVGAGGNQPQHF
>13|once|TRBD1|TRBV29-1|TRBJ1-2
TGCAGCGTTGACAGAGGGGGCCTCAATGGCTACACCTTC
CSVDRGGLNGYTF
>15|.|.|TRBV19|TRBJ2-7
TGTGCCAGTAGTACCCCGTCTTTCGGACAGTACGAGCAGTACTTC
CASSTPSFGQYEQYF
>17|.|TRBD2|TRBV15|TRBJ2-4
TGTGCCACCAGGGCTAGCGGGGGCCCCTTAGCCAAAAACATTCAGTACTTC
CATRASGGPLAKNIQYF
>20|.|TRBD2|TRBV4-2|TRBJ2-6
TGTGCCAGCAGCCAGGGAGGGGTCGGGGAGTATTTCTCTGGGGCCAACGTCCTGACTTTC
CASSQGGVGEYFSGANVLTF